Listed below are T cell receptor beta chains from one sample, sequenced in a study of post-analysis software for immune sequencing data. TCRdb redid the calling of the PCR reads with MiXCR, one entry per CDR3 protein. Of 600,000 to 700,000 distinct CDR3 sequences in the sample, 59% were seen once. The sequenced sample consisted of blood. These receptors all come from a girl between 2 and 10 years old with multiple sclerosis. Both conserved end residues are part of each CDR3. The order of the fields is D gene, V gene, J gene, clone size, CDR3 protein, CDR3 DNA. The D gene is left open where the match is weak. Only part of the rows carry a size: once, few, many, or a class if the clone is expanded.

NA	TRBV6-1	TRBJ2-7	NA	CASSGRDPYEQYF	TGTGCCAGCAGTGGCCGGGACCCCTACGAGCAGTACTTC
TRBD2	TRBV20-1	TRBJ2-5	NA	CSAKKGLAHQETQYF	TGCAGTGCTAAAAAGGGACTAGCGCACCAAGAGACCCAGTACTTC
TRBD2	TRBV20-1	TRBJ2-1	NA	CSARQGGYNEQFF	TGCAGTGCTAGGCAGGGAGGGTACAATGAGCAGTTCTTC
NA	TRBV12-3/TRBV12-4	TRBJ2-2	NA	CASRLPSFGELFF	TGTGCCAGCAGACTCCCTTCTTTCGGGGAGCTGTTTTTT
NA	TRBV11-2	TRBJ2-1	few	CASSATSSYNEQFF	TGTGCCAGCAGCGCGACAAGCTCCTACAATGAGCAGTTCTTC
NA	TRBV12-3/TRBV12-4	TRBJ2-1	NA	CASSSPGPSNEQFF	TGTGCCAGCAGTTCACCGGGACCGAGCAATGAGCAGTTCTTC
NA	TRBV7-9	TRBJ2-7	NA	CASSPKEYRYEQYF	TGTGCCAGCAGCCCGAAGGAGTATAGGTACGAGCAGTACTTC
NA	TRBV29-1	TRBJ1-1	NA	CSVEVALKTGGAFF	TGCAGCGTTGAAGTTGCGTTAAAGACAGGCGGGGCTTTCTTT
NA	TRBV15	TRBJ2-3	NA	CATSSDFLTQYF	TGTGCCACCAGCAGTGATTTTCTCACGCAGTATTTT
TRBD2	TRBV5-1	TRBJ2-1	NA	CASSLRLAIHNEQFF	TGCGCCAGCAGCTTACGACTAGCAATCCACAATGAGCAGTTCTTC
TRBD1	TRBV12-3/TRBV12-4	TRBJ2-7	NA	CASSPPGQLSEQYF	TGTGCCAGCAGCCCTCCGGGACAGCTTTCCGAGCAGTACTTC
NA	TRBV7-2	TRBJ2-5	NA	CASSLQGPPQETQYF	TGTGCCAGCAGCTTACAGGGGCCCCCCCAAGAGACCCAGTACTTC
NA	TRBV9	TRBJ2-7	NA	CASSVGAGMPYEQYF	TGTGCCAGCAGCGTAGGTGCAGGGATGCCCTACGAGCAGTACTTC
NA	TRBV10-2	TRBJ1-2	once	CASSAPARAGYGYTF	TGCGCCAGCAGTGCCCCTGCTAGGGCGGGCTATGGCTACACCTTC
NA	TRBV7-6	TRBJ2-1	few	CASSPHLDNEQFF	TGTGCCAGCAGCCCCCACCTCGATAATGAGCAGTTCTTC
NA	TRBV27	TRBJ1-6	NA	CASTGGTSYNSPLHF	TGTGCCAGCACTGGGGGGACCTCCTATAATTCACCCCTCCACTTT
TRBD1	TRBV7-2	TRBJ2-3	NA	CASSLDRVADTQYF	TGTGCCAGCAGCTTGGACAGGGTGGCAGATACGCAGTATTTT
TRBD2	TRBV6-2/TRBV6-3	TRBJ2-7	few	CASRDERGHLYEQYF	TGTGCCAGCAGGGATGAGCGGGGCCACCTCTACGAGCAGTACTTC